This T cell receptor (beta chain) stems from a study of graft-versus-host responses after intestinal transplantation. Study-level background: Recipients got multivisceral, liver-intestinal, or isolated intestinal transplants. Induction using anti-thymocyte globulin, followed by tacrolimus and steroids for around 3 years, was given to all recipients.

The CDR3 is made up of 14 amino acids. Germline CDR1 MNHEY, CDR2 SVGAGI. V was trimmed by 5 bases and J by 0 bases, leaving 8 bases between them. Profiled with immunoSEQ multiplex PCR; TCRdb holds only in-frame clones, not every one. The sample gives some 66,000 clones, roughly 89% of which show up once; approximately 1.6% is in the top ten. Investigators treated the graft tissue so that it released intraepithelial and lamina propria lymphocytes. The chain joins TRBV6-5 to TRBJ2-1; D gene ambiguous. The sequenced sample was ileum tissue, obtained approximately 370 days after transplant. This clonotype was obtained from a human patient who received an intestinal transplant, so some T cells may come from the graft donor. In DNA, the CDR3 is TGTGCCAGCAGTACCAGTAGCTCCTACAATGAGCAGTTCTTC. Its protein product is CASSTSSSYNEQFF.